This TCR beta chain emerged from a study of technical replicates of blood from a few donors. Clones were read by immunoSEQ multiplex PCR, and TCRdb kept only the in-frame ones, dropping some. The table lists some 62,000 clones, roughly 86% of them singletons. Per the germline V gene, CDR1 is SGHTA and CDR2 is FQGNSA. Trimming cost V 2 bases and J 3 bases, with 12 bases left between them. The CDR3 is 15 residues long. Sequencing input: PBMCs. This receptor was obtained from a human donor in good health. Some clones in this sample may be carry-over from other donors' samples. The V gene is TRBV7-2, the J gene TRBJ2-3, with D maybe TRBD1 (5 bases). DNA for the CDR3: TGTGCCAGCAGCTTATTCAGGGCTGGAACAGATACGCAGTATTTT. This codes for CASSLFRAGTDTQYF.